Presented here are 25 T cell receptor beta chains from one specimen sequenced in a study of CD8 T cells in Susac syndrome. The RNA, 0.5 to 1 ug, was put through reverse transcription using random hexamers. MiXCR, run by TCRdb on the immunoSEQ multiplex PCR reads, gives a single entry per CDR3 protein. The table lists approximately 68,000 distinct CDR3 sequences, roughly 94% of them singletons. Sequencing input: CD8+ T cells from PBMCs. The receptors stem from a human donor with multiple sclerosis.

This chain connects TRBV19 to TRBJ1-5; D not resolved. The germline CDR1 and CDR2 sequences are LNHDA and SQIVND (reference sequence). V lost 0 bases to trimming and J lost 0 bases, with 9 bases between them. The CDR3 runs 16 residues. CDR3 in amino acids: CASSIEVALSNQPQHF. The CDR3 DNA is TGTGCCAGTAGTATAGAAGTAGCACTTAGCAATCAGCCCCAGCATTTT.

The chain carries TRBV3-1 and TRBJ2-2; 10 bases match TRBD2. There are 18 residues in the CDR3. CDR1 and CDR2 (germline): LGHDT, YNNKEL (reference sequence). The V segment lost 4 bases and the J segment 5 bases; nucleotides outside the gene matches: 13. CDR3 sequence reads: CASSLTLLAGVGTGELFF. The DNA of the CDR3 is TGTGCCAGCAGCCTCACCCTCCTAGCGGGAGTTGGGACCGGGGAGCTGTTTTTT.

The chain couples TRBV4-1 to TRBJ1-2; D call uncertain. Looked up from germline, CDR1 is MGHRA and CDR2 is YSYEKL. Between the trimmed V and J ends, which lost 0 bases and 8 bases, there was a span of 10 bases. This CDR3 region has 13 residues. The CDR3 loop is CASSQDPGKGYTF. Written as DNA, the CDR3 is TGCGCCAGCAGCCAAGACCCCGGGAAGGGCTACACCTTC.

The rearrangement uses TRBV30 and TRBJ1-1; TRBD1 is a possible D gene (6 bases). CDR1 is GTSNPN and CDR2 is SVGIG in the germline V gene (reference sequence). Deletions cut 2 bases from V and 4 bases from J, with 20 bases between. The CDR3 runs 16 residues. The CDR3 region has the DNA TGTGCCTGGAGTCTGAGGGACCGCCAAGGGGGCACTGAAGCTTTCTTT. Its protein is CAWSLRDRQGGTEAFF.

This chain connects TRBV19 to TRBJ2-4; D is undetermined. Looked up from germline, CDR1 is LNHDA and CDR2 is SQIVND (reference sequence). CDR3 size: 14 residues. The V end was cut by 0 bases, the J end by 0 bases, with 3 bases between. The CDR3 DNA reads as TGTGCCAGTAGTATAGACATAGCCAAAAACATTCAGTACTTC. This codes for CASSIDIAKNIQYF.

This chain connects TRBV7-9 to TRBJ1-5; D is uncertain. The CDR3 covers 14 residues. V was cut by 0 bases and J by 3 bases, with 6 bases left in between. CDR1 is SEHNR, CDR2 FQNEAQ, per germline (reference sequence). The CDR3 loop reads CASSLAGTNQPQHF. In DNA form, the CDR3 reads TGTGCCAGCAGCTTAGCAGGAACCAATCAGCCCCAGCATTTT. The full variable domain, with the rest looked up from reference TRBV7-9 and TRBJ1-5, is DTGVSQNPRHKITKRGQNVTFRCDPISEHNRLYWYRQTLGQGPEFLTYFQNEAQLEKSRLLSDRFSAERPKGSFSTLEIQRTEQGDSAMYLCASSLAGTNQPQHFGDGTRLSIL.

The rearrangement joins TRBV7-8 to TRBJ2-2, with TRBD2 identical over 9 bases. J gave up 6 bases and V 0 bases, and 2 bases lay outside the gene matches. The CDR3 has 15 residues. Germline lookup yields CDR1 SGHVS and CDR2 FQNEAQ. The CDR3 DNA follows: TGTGCCAGCAGCTTAGCCGGCGGGAGGGCCGGGGAGCTGTTTTTT. It encodes CASSLAGGRAGELFF.

The rearrangement uses TRBV19 and TRBJ1-1; D is undetermined. Deletions cut 5 bases from V and 5 bases from J, with 12 bases between. Germline CDR1 and CDR2: LNHDA and SQIVND (reference sequence). The CDR3 runs to 13 residues. The CDR3 sequence is CASSPGPETEAFF. The CDR3 DNA follows: TGTGCCAGTAGTCCCGGGCCCGAGACTGAAGCTTTCTTT.

This chain connects TRBV6-5 to TRBJ1-4; 9 bases map to TRBD1. Germline values: CDR1 MNHEY, CDR2 SVGAGI. Trimming cost V 2 bases and J 6 bases; bases outside gene matches: 1. The CDR3 contains 14 residues. CDR3 bases: TGTGCCAGCAGTTACGACAGGGGGGATGAAAAACTGTTTTTT. It translates to CASSYDRGDEKLFF.

This chain links TRBV9 with TRBJ1-2; D call uncertain. The germline V gene encodes CDR1 SGDLS and CDR2 YYNGEE. V lost 4 bases and J lost 8, with 12 bases in between. The CDR3 sequence is 12 residues long. The CDR3 loop is CASSPHPSGYTF. The CDR3 nucleotides read TGTGCCAGCAGCCCCCACCCCTCCGGCTACACCTTC.

The rearrangement uses TRBV25-1 and TRBJ1-1; D is possibly TRBD1 (6 bases). This CDR3 region has 12 residues. V shed 4 bases and J shed 5 bases, with 8 bases lying between them. The V gene's germline CDR1 is MGHDK and CDR2 SYGVNS. The CDR3 coding sequence is TGTGCCAGCAGTGCAGGGGTTACTGAAGCTTTCTTT. Translation gives CASSAGVTEAFF. Together with reference TRBV25-1 and TRBJ1-1, the CDR3 gives the full variable domain: EADIYQTPRYLVIGTGKKITLECSQTMGHDKMYWYQQDPGMELHLIHYSYGVNSTEKGDLSSESTVSRIRTEHFPLTLESARPSHTSQYLCASSAGVTEAFFGQGTRLTVV.

This chain joins TRBV6-5 and TRBJ1-1; D is undetermined. The CDR3 spans 14 residues. Germline lookup yields CDR1 MNHEY and CDR2 SVGAGI. V was trimmed by 5 bases and J by 5 bases, leaving 15 bases between them. The CDR3 reads CASSQVAPVTEAFF. CDR3 sequence (DNA): TGTGCCAGCAGTCAAGTGGCCCCGGTGACTGAAGCTTTCTTT.

The chain couples TRBV5-6 to TRBJ1-2, with no clear D. The germline gives CDR1 SGHDT, CDR2 YYEEEE. The CDR3 sequence is 12 residues long. V shed 4 bases and J shed 4 bases, with 8 bases lying between them. CDR3 sequence: CASSPGAYGYTF. CDR3 coding DNA: TGTGCCAGCAGCCCGGGCGCCTATGGCTACACCTTC.

This chain uses TRBV29-1 with TRBJ1-2; D unresolved. The CDR3 is made up of 15 amino acids. V lost 1 base and J lost 2, with 14 bases in between. Germline V gene sequence: CDR1 SQVTM, CDR2 ANQGSEA. CDR3: CSVEGEIPVNYGYTF. In DNA form, the CDR3 reads TGCAGCGTTGAAGGTGAAATACCGGTGAACTATGGCTACACCTTC.

This sequence joins TRBV19 and TRBJ2-2, with 8 nucleotides matching TRBD2. V lost 8 bases and J lost 5; bases outside the gene matches: 4. CDR1 and CDR2 (germline): LNHDA, SQIVND (reference sequence). The CDR3 contains 13 residues. CDR3 loop: CASSTSVTGELFF. DNA for the CDR3: TGTGCCAGTTCGACTAGCGTTACCGGGGAGCTGTTTTTT.

The rearrangement links TRBV13 to TRBJ2-1, with 8 bases that match TRBD1. V lost 0 bases to trimming and J lost 6 bases; unmatched junction nucleotides: 4. This CDR3 is 15 amino acids long. CDR1 PRHDT and CDR2 FYEKMQ come from the germline V gene (reference sequence). The CDR3 protein is CASSLGTGETNEQFF. In DNA, the CDR3 is TGTGCCAGCAGCTTAGGGACAGGGGAAACCAATGAGCAGTTCTTC.

The rearrangement links TRBV27 to TRBJ1-1; D is uncertain. The CDR3 runs 15 residues. Germline-derived CDR1 and CDR2 are MNHEY and SMNVEV (reference sequence). V was pared by 0 bases and J by 1 base, with 9 bases between. In DNA form, the CDR3 reads TGTGCCAGCAGTTTATCACGGCAGCCGAACACTGAAGCTTTCTTT. Protein sequence: CASSLSRQPNTEAFF.

This chain joins TRBV4-2 and TRBJ1-5; 9 bases are shared with TRBD1. The trim removed 4 bases at V and 7 bases at J, leaving 5 bases unmatched. The CDR3 covers 14 residues. Germline V gene data show CDR1 as LGHNA and CDR2 as YNFKEQ. The CDR3 nucleotides read TGTGCCAGCAGCCCAACAGGGGGCGGACAGCCCCAGCATTTT. Its translation is CASSPTGGGQPQHF.

The chain recombines TRBV6-5 with TRBJ2-2; 7 bases line up with TRBD2. Germline CDR1 MNHEY, CDR2 SVGAGI. V shed 4 bases, J shed 7 bases, and the junction held 9 bases outside the gene matches. The CDR3 is 15 residues long. CDR3 in amino acids: CASSFRGEVIGELFF. The CDR3 DNA is TGTGCCAGCAGTTTCCGGGGGGAGGTGATCGGGGAGCTGTTTTTT.

This chain connects TRBV5-6 to TRBJ2-5; D may correspond to TRBD1 or TRBD2 (7 bases each). In germline, CDR1 is SGHDT, CDR2 YYEEEE. This CDR3 region has 15 residues. Trimming shortened V by 0 bases and J by 4 bases, and 13 bases separated the two germline ends. The CDR3 bases are TGTGCCAGCAGCTTGGCGGGGAGGGGGCGAGAGACCCAGTACTTC. Protein sequence: CASSLAGRGRETQYF.

The rearrangement links TRBV6-4 to TRBJ2-2; the D is unclear. Germline CDR1 reads MRHNA; CDR2 reads SNTAGT. The CDR3 is 13 amino acids. V was clipped by 0 bases and J by 4 bases, with 3 bases between them. CDR3 protein: CASSDSSTGELFF. DNA of the CDR3: TGTGCCAGCAGTGACTCTAGCACCGGGGAGCTGTTTTTT.

The chain carries TRBV7-2 and TRBJ1-2; 8 bases map to TRBD1. V shed 2 bases and J 7 bases; nucleotides not matched to a gene: 9. The V gene's germline CDR1 is SGHTA and CDR2 FQGNSA. The CDR3 consists of 15 residues. The DNA of the CDR3 is TGTGCCAGCAGCTTACCCGGACAGGGCTTTGGTGGCTACACCTTC. Its protein product is CASSLPGQGFGGYTF.

V usage is TRBV12-3 or TRBV12-4 and J usage is TRBJ2-3; D not resolved. Trimming removed 2 bases at V and 4 bases at J, with 7 bases between. The CDR3 is made up of 13 amino acids. CDR3 nucleotide sequence: TGTGCCAGCAGTTTACGGGTAGCAGATACGCAGTATTTT. This sequence encodes CASSLRVADTQYF.

The chain links TRBV3-1 to TRBJ1-4; D remains unclear. The CDR3 totals 16 residues. Trimming took 0 bases from V and 7 from J, leaving 15 bases between them. Germline-derived CDR1 and CDR2 are LGHDT and YNNKEL (reference sequence). CDR3 amino acids: CASSQETTGLGEKLFF. The CDR3 bases are TGTGCCAGCAGCCAAGAGACAACCGGCCTGGGTGAAAAACTGTTTTTT.

The gene calls are TRBV9 and TRBJ2-7, with a tentative D call TRBD2 (5 bases). This CDR3 is 16 amino acids long. V was shortened by 3 bases and J by 2 bases, with 18 bases between the two germline ends. CDR1 SGDLS and CDR2 YYNGEE come from the germline V gene. The CDR3 sequence: CASSDLERSVTYEQYF. The DNA of the CDR3 is TGTGCCAGCAGCGATTTGGAGCGGAGTGTTACCTACGAGCAGTACTTC.